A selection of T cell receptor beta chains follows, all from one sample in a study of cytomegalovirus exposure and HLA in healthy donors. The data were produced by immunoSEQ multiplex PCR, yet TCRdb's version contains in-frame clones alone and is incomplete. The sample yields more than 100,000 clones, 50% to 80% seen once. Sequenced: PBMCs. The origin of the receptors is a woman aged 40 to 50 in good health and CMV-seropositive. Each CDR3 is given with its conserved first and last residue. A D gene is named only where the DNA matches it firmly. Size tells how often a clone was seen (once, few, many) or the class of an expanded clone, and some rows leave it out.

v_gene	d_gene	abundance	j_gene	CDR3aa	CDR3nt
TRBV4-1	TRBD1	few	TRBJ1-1	CASSQGTGERRTEAFF	TGCGCCAGCAGCCAAGGGACAGGGGAGAGGCGCACTGAAGCTTTCTTT
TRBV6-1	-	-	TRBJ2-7	CASSEARSRVGEQYF	TGTGCCAGCAGTGAAGCGCGTAGCAGGGTAGGCGAGCAGTACTTC
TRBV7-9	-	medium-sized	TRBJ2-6	CASSLENGAVLTF	TGTGCCAGCAGCTTAGAAAATGGGGCCGTCCTGACTTTC
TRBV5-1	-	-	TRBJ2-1	CASSLEGSSYNEQFF	TGCGCCAGCAGCTTGGAAGGGAGCTCCTACAATGAGCAGTTCTTC
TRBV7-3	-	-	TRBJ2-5	CASSTRGSGTQYF	TGTGCCAGCAGCACTCGAGGTAGTGGGACCCAGTACTTC
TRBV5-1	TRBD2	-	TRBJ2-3	CASSLALAGDWDTQYF	TGCGCCAGCAGCTTGGCCCTAGCGGGGGACTGGGATACGCAGTATTTT
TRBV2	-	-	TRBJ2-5	CASKWGGTGTQTQYF	TGTGCCAGCAAGTGGGGGGGGACAGGAACCCAGACCCAGTACTTC
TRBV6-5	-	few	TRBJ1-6	CASSYSDKTNSPLHF	TGTGCCAGCAGTTACTCGGACAAGACCAATTCACCCCTCCACTTT
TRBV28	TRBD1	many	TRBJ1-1	CAIIFGQGVTEAFF	TGTGCCATCATATTTGGACAGGGGGTAACTGAAGCTTTCTTT
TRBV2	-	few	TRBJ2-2	CATQGPNTGELFF	TGTGCCACCCAGGGTCCGAACACCGGGGAGCTGTTTTTT
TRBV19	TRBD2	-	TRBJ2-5	CASREGGSQETQYF	TGTGCCAGTAGGGAGGGAGGGTCCCAAGAGACCCAGTACTTC
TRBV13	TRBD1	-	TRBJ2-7	CASSLGLVGQGFYEQYF	TGTGCCAGCAGCTTAGGCCTCGTTGGACAGGGGTTTTACGAGCAGTACTTC
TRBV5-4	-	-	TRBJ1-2	CASSGGRGGYGYTF	TGTGCCAGCAGCGGGGGACGGGGAGGGTATGGCTACACCTTC
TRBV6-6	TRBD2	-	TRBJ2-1	CASSSSGRPYNEQFF	TGTGCCAGCAGTTCTAGCGGGAGGCCCTACAATGAGCAGTTCTTC
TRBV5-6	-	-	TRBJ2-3	CASSLDRERDTDTQYF	TGTGCCAGCAGCTTGGACAGGGAACGAGACACAGATACGCAGTATTTT
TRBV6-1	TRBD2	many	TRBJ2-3	CASTKLAGASDTQYF	TGTGCCAGCACTAAACTAGCGGGGGCCTCGGATACGCAGTATTTT
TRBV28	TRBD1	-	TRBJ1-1	CASTGTGPNTEAFF	TGTGCCAGCACGGGGACAGGGCCGAACACTGAAGCTTTCTTT
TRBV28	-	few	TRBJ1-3	CAARGETASLNF	TGTGCCGCCCGGGGGGAAACGGCTTCCCTAAATTTT
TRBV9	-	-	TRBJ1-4	CASSSGGTRNEKLFF	TGTGCCAGCAGCTCGGGGGGGACAAGAAATGAAAAACTGTTTTTT
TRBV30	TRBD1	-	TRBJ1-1	CAWSRGGREGEAFF	TGTGCCTGGAGCCGAGGGGGCAGAGAAGGGGAAGCTTTCTTT
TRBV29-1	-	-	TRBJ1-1	CSVDRVTEAFF	TGCAGCGTTGACCGCGTTACTGAAGCTTTCTTT
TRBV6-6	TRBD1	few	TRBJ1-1	CASSTGTAANTEAFF	TGTGCCAGCAGCACTGGGACAGCTGCGAACACTGAAGCTTTCTTT
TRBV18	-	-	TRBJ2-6	CASSPPNSGANVLTF	TGTGCCAGCTCACCACCTAACTCTGGGGCCAACGTCCTGACTTTC
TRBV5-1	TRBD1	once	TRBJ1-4	CASSPATGLPEKLFF	TGCGCCAGCAGCCCGGCGACAGGGCTTCCTGAAAAACTGTTTTTT
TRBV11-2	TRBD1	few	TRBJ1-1	CASSLVQGRNTEAFF	TGTGCCAGCAGCTTAGTACAGGGGAGGAACACTGAAGCTTTCTTT
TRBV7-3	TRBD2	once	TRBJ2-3	CASSHGGGPGDTQYF	TGTGCCAGCTCTCACGGGGGAGGGCCGGGAGATACGCAGTATTTT
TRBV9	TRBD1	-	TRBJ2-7	CASSVGGPGQVGTYEQYF	TGTGCCAGCAGCGTAGGGGGTCCGGGACAGGTAGGGACCTACGAGCAGTACTTC
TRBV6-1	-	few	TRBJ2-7	CASSSKTGGSYEQYF	TGTGCCAGCAGCTCCAAGACAGGCGGATCCTACGAGCAGTACTTC
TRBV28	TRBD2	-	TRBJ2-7	CASSLPGRAQFYEQYF	TGTGCCAGCAGCCTACCTGGGAGGGCCCAGTTCTACGAGCAGTACTTC
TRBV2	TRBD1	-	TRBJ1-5	CASRGQGGNQPQHF	TGTGCCAGCAGAGGACAGGGAGGCAATCAGCCCCAGCATTTT
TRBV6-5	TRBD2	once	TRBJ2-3	CASSQRGGSTDTQYF	TGTGCCAGCAGTCAGCGGGGGGGAAGCACAGATACGCAGTATTTT
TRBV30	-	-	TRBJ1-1	CAWLRVGTEAFF	TGTGCCTGGCTCAGGGTCGGGACTGAAGCTTTCTTT
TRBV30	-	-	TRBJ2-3	CAWTPQDTQYF	TGTGCCTGGACCCCCCAAGATACGCAGTATTTT
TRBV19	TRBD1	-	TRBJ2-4	CASSIRQGDSAKNIQYF	TGTGCCAGTAGTATACGACAGGGAGACTCCGCCAAAAACATTCAGTACTTC
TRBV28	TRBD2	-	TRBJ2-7	CASSLFLTSGGSSYEQYF	TGTGCCAGCAGTTTGTTTCTTACTAGCGGGGGGAGCTCCTACGAGCAGTACTTC
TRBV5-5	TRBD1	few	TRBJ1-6	CASSSVTGAGSPLHF	TGTGCCAGCAGCAGCGTGACAGGGGCGGGTTCACCCCTCCACTTT
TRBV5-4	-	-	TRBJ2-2	CASSPERVGTGELFF	TGTGCCAGCAGCCCCGAGAGGGTGGGGACCGGGGAGCTGTTTTTT
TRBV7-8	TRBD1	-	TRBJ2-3	CASSSSRTGLSTDTQYF	TGTGCCAGCAGCTCCTCAAGGACAGGGCTTTCGACAGATACGCAGTATTTT
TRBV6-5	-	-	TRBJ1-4	CASSYSPGLGEKLFF	TGTGCCAGCAGTTACTCGCCAGGGTTGGGTGAAAAACTGTTTTTT
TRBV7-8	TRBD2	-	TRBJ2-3	CASSPVAGGDTQYF	TGTGCCAGCAGCCCCGTAGCGGGAGGTGATACGCAGTATTTT
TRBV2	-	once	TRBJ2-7	CASREAGQSYEQYF	TGTGCCAGCAGGGAGGCGGGACAGTCCTACGAGCAGTACTTC